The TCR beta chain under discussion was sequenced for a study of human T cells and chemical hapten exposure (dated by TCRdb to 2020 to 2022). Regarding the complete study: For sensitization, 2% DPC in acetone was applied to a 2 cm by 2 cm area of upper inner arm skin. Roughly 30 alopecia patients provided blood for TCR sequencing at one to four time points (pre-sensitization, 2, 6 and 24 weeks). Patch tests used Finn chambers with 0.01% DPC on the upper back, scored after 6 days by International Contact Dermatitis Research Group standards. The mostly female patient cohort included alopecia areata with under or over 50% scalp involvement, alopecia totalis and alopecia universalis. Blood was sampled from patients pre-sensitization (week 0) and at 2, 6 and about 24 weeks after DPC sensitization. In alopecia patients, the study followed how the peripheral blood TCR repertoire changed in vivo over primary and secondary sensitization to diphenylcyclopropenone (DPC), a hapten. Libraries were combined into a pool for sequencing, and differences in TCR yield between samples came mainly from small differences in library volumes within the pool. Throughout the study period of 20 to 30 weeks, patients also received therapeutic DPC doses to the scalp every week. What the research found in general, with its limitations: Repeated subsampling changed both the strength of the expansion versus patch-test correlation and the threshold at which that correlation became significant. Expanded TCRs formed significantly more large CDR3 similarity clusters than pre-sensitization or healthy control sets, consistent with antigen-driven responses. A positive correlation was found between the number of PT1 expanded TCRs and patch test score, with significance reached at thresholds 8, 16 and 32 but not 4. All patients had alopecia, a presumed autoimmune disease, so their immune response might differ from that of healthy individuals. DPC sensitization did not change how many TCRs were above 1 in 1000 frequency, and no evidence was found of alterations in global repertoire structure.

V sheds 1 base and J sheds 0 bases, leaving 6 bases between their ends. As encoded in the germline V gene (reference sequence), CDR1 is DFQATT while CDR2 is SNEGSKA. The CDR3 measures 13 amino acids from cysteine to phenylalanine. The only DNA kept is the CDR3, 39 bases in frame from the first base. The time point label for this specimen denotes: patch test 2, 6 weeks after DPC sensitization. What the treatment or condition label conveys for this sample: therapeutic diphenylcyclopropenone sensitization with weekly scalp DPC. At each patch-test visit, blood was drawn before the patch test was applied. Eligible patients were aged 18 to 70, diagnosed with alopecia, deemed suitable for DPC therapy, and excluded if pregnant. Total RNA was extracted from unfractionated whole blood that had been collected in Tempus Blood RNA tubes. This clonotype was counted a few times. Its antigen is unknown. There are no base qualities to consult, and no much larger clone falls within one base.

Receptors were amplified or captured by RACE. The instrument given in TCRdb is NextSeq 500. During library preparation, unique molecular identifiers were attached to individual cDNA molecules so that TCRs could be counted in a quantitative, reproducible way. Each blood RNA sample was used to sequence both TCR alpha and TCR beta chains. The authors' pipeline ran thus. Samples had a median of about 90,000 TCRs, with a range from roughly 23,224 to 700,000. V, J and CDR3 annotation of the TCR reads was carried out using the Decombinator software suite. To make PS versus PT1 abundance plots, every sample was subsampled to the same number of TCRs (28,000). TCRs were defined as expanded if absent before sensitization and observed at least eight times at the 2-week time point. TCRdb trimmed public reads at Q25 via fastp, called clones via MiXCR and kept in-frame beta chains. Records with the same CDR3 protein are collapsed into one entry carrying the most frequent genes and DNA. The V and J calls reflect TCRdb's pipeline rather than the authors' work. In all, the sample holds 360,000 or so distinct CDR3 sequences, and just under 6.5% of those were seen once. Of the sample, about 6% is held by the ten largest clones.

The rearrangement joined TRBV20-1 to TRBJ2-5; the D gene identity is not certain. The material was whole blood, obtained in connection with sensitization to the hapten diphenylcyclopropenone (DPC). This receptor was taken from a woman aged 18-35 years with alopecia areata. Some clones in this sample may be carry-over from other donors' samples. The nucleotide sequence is TGCAGTGCTAGAGTACCGAACCAAGAGACCCAGTACTTC. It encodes CSARVPNQETQYF.